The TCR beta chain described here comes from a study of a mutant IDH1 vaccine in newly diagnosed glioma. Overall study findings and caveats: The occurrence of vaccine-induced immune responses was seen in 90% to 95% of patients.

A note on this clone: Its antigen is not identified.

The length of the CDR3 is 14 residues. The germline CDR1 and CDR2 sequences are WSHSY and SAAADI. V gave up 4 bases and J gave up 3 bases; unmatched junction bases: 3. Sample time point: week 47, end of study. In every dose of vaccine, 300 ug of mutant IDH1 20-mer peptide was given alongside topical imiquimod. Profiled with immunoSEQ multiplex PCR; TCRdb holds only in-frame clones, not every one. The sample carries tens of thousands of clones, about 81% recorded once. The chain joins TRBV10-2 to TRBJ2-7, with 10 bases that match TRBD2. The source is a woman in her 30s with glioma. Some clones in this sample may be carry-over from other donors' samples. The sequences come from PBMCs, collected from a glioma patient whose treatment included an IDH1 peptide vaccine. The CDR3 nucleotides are TGCGCCAGCAGTGCAACTAGCGGGGTCTACGAGCAGTACTTC. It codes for CASSATSGVYEQYF.